Below, one TCR beta chain is given with its context. The data are from a study of T cell changes during pregnancy in multiple sclerosis. Germline CDR1 is SGHNT and CDR2 is YYREEE (reference sequence). The CDR3 sequence is 13 residues long. V gave up 0 bases and J gave up 13 bases; unmatched junction bases: 7. Generated by immunoSEQ multiplex PCR, the TCRdb table keeps only in-frame clones and is missing some. There are 50,000 to 65,000 clones in the sample; more than 75% occur only once, and 3% to 3.5% lies in the top ten. The material was CD8+ T cells from peripheral blood mononuclear cells, obtained before pregnancy. The receptor was isolated from a female donor with multiple sclerosis, enrolled in a pregnancy study. The J gene is TRBJ2-5, the V gene TRBV5-4; TRBD2 aligns across 9 bases. This CDR3 reads CASSLGLAGDRYF. For the CDR3, the DNA is TGTGCCAGCAGCTTGGGGTTAGCGGGGGATCGGTACTTC.